The rows below give T cell receptor beta chains drawn from one sample of a study of response to subunit inactivated influenza vaccine. TCRdb independently ran MiXCR on the RT-PCR reads; one entry per CDR3 protein. The table includes some 540,000 distinct CDR3 sequences, under 30% detected once. This sample was also put to use in a study of T cells expressing NK-cell markers.

Sequences were derived from CD4+ T cells sorted from PBMCs, sampled roughly 12 days after vaccination. Every receptor here comes from a middle-aged man who received an inactivated influenza vaccine. The CDR3 runs from the conserved cysteine through the conserved F or W. The order of the fields is clone size, V gene, D gene, J gene, CDR3 protein, CDR3 DNA. The D gene is left open where the match is weak. Clone size is not always given. Where it is, it says once, few, many or a class for expanded clones.

.	TRBV24-1	.	TRBJ2-1	CATSEPGADEQFF	TGTGCCACCAGTGAGCCAGGGGCTGATGAGCAGTTCTTC
few	TRBV20-1	TRBD1	TRBJ1-2	CSASPGGGTFEHTF	TGCAGTGCTAGCCCAGGGGGAGGTACTTTCGAACACACCTTC
.	TRBV29-1	.	TRBJ1-1	CSVLTVEAFF	TGCAGCGTATTGACCGTTGAAGCTTTCTTT
few	TRBV4-1	.	TRBJ2-7	CASSQARMGSYEQYF	TGCGCCAGCAGCCAAGCCCGGATGGGCTCCTACGAGCAGTACTTC
.	TRBV7-2	TRBD2	TRBJ2-5	CASSPQVAGEETQYF	TGTGCCAGCAGCCCCCAGGTAGCGGGAGAGGAGACCCAGTACTTC
.	TRBV5-1	.	TRBJ2-3	CASSLVRADTDTQYF	TGCGCCAGCAGCTTGGTCAGGGCCGACACAGATACGCAGTATTTT
.	TRBV20-1	TRBD2	TRBJ2-3	CSAVGRAWDTQYF	TGCAGTGCTGTTGGGAGGGCCTGGGATACGCAGTATTTT
.	TRBV4-3	.	TRBJ2-3	CASSQGQPGRRDTQYF	TGCGCCAGCAGCCAAGGCCAGCCGGGGCGGAGAGATACGCAGTATTTT
few	TRBV7-2	.	TRBJ1-6	CASSLFTDNSPLHF	TGTGCCAGCAGCTTGTTTACAGATAATTCACCCCTCCACTTT
.	TRBV20-1	.	TRBJ2-5	CSARRDYQETQYF	TGCAGTGCTAGAAGGGACTACCAAGAGACCCAGTACTTC
few	TRBV7-9	.	TRBJ2-7	CASSRVTEQYF	TGTGCCAGCAGCCGGGTCACCGAGCAGTACTTC
.	TRBV2	.	TRBJ2-2	CASKSGVHTGELFF	TGTGCCAGCAAGTCGGGGGTTCACACCGGGGAGCTGTTTTTT
few	TRBV2	TRBD2	TRBJ2-1	CASSETREGSGTYNEQFF	TGTGCCAGCAGTGAAACCAGGGAGGGTAGCGGAACCTACAATGAGCAGTTCTTC
few	TRBV12-3/TRBV12-4	.	TRBJ2-3	CASKLEAGDTQYF	TGTGCCAGCAAACTCGAAGCGGGAGATACGCAGTATTTT
.	TRBV6-1	.	TRBJ1-2	CASSDLGYGYTF	TGTGCCAGCAGTGACCTGGGATATGGCTACACCTTC
few	TRBV5-1	.	TRBJ2-7	CASSLAGNEQYF	TGCGCCAGCAGCTTGGCCGGGAACGAGCAGTACTTC
few	TRBV5-1	.	TRBJ1-4	CASSPGSSVEKLFF	TGCGCCAGCAGCCCCGGGTCGTCCGTCGAAAAACTGTTTTTT
.	TRBV20-1	.	TRBJ1-4	CSARDPSGGEKLFF	TGCAGTGCTAGAGACCCCTCGGGCGGTGAAAAACTGTTTTTT
few	TRBV3-1	.	TRBJ2-1	CASSQVTLQQFF	TGTGCCAGCAGCCAAGTGACCTTGCAGCAGTTCTTC
few	TRBV6-1	TRBD1	TRBJ2-7	CASRTGTGLSYEQYF	TGTGCCAGCAGGACCGGGACAGGGCTCTCCTACGAGCAGTACTTC
few	TRBV4-3	.	TRBJ1-2	CASSQEESSGGYTF	TGCGCCAGCAGCCAAGAGGAATCCAGCGGTGGCTACACCTTC
many	TRBV12-3/TRBV12-4	.	TRBJ1-1	CASRSVNTEAFF	TGTGCCAGCAGATCAGTGAACACTGAAGCTTTCTTT
many	TRBV12-3/TRBV12-4	.	TRBJ2-1	CASSFYDSVNNEQFF	TGTGCCAGCAGTTTCTATGACAGCGTTAACAATGAGCAGTTCTTC
.	TRBV6-1	.	TRBJ1-2	CASGIGGNYGYTF	TGTGCCAGCGGTATAGGGGGGAACTATGGCTACACCTTC
few	TRBV7-2	.	TRBJ2-7	CASSLWQSSYEQYF	TGTGCCAGCAGCTTATGGCAGTCCTCCTACGAGCAGTACTTC
.	TRBV5-6	TRBD1	TRBJ1-2	CASGADRGYGYTF	TGTGCCAGCGGCGCGGACAGGGGCTATGGCTACACCTTC
few	TRBV6-6	.	TRBJ2-7	CASSLPRGEQYF	TGTGCCAGCAGCCTTCCAAGGGGAGAGCAGTACTTC
.	TRBV4-1	.	TRBJ1-5	CASSQDPVNQPQHF	TGCGCCAGCAGCCAAGATCCAGTCAATCAGCCCCAGCATTTT
.	TRBV5-1	.	TRBJ1-6	CASSLNGAATQGSPLHF	TGCGCCAGCAGCTTGAACGGGGCAGCGACACAGGGTTCACCCCTCCACTTT
many	TRBV20-1	TRBD2	TRBJ2-1	CSARGGLGNRNEQFF	TGCAGTGCTAGAGGGGGACTAGGGAATCGAAATGAGCAGTTCTTC
.	TRBV20-1	.	TRBJ2-5	CSARAYTARETQYF	TGCAGTGCTAGGGCATACACGGCGAGGGAGACCCAGTACTTC
.	TRBV9	TRBD1	TRBJ2-2	CASSVGQGRRELFF	TGTGCCAGCAGCGTGGGACAGGGGAGGAGGGAGCTGTTTTTT
few	TRBV5-1	TRBD1	TRBJ1-2	CASSLIPGGSHGYTF	TGCGCCAGCAGCTTGATTCCAGGGGGCAGTCATGGCTACACCTTC
.	TRBV11-2	TRBD2	TRBJ2-2	CASSSPRSSGGAESGELFF	TGTGCCAGCAGCTCCCCGCGGTCTAGCGGGGGGGCCGAGAGCGGGGAGCTGTTTTTT
.	TRBV6-2/TRBV6-3	.	TRBJ2-7	CASSPGGASEQYF	TGTGCCAGCAGTCCTGGAGGGGCCTCCGAGCAGTACTTC
.	TRBV4-3	TRBD1	TRBJ2-7	CASSPRDRVEQYF	TGCGCCAGCAGCCCCCGGGACAGGGTTGAGCAGTACTTC
few	TRBV4-3	TRBD2	TRBJ2-2	CASSQVLAGSVGELFF	TGCGCCAGCAGCCAAGTCCTAGCGGGTTCGGTCGGGGAGCTGTTTTTT
.	TRBV2	TRBD1	TRBJ2-2	CASIRTGGFYTGELFF	TGTGCCAGCATCCGGACAGGGGGCTTCTACACCGGGGAGCTGTTTTTT
.	TRBV6-1	TRBD1	TRBJ1-1	CASSEQQGAQTEAFF	TGTGCCAGCAGTGAACAACAGGGGGCGCAAACTGAAGCTTTCTTT
few	TRBV5-1	.	TRBJ2-7	CASSSYLRGRSYEQYF	TGCGCCAGCAGCTCATACCTCAGGGGACGCTCCTACGAGCAGTACTTC
few	TRBV5-1	TRBD2	TRBJ2-7	CASSAGLEPYEQYF	TGCGCCAGCAGCGCGGGACTAGAACCCTACGAGCAGTACTTC
.	TRBV28	TRBD2	TRBJ2-3	CASSPAPGLAGEDTQYF	TGTGCCAGCAGTCCCGCCCCCGGACTAGCGGGGGAAGATACGCAGTATTTT
few	TRBV4-1	TRBD1	TRBJ1-5	CASSQEGQDNQPQHF	TGCGCCAGCAGCCAAGAGGGACAGGACAATCAGCCCCAGCATTTT
.	TRBV11-3	TRBD2	TRBJ2-1	CASSHKPSGVGNEQFF	TGTGCCAGCAGCCACAAACCTAGCGGGGTGGGTAATGAGCAGTTCTTC